Presented here are 16 T cell receptor beta chains from one specimen sequenced in a study of T cells after yellow fever vaccination. TCRdb independently ran MiXCR on the 5' RACE reads; one entry per CDR3 protein. The repertoire includes 400,000 to 450,000 distinct CDR3 sequences, roughly a sixth of them detected once, and 15% to 20% sits in the top ten. Sequencing was performed on PBMCs, taken before the yellow fever booster vaccination. The receptors were sampled from a man aged 18 to 35 who received the YFV17D yellow fever vaccine.

The J gene is TRBJ2-3, the V gene TRBV20-1, with 7 bases fitting TRBD2. This CDR3 contains 15 residues. The V gene end was trimmed by 7 bases and the J gene end by 7 bases; junction bases not matched to a gene: 17. Germline values: CDR1 DFQATT, CDR2 SNEGSKA (reference sequence). The CDR3 DNA sequence: TGCAGTGGGACCTCAAGCGGGGATGACCTGAATACGCAGTATTTT. Its protein product is CSGTSSGDDLNTQYF.

The V call is TRBV7-2, the J call TRBJ2-3; TRBD1 matches 9 bases. The junction had 14 bases not matched to a gene; V was cut back by 5 bases and J by 2 bases. The CDR3 contains 18 residues. CDR1 is SGHTA and CDR2 is FQGNSA in the germline V gene. The CDR3 nucleotides read TGTGCCAGCAGCCCCTACTCCCGACAGGGGGTCTCCACAGATACGCAGTATTTT. It specifies CASSPYSRQGVSTDTQYF.

The sample holds a few counts of this clonotype. This rearrangement joins TRBV7-2 to TRBJ2-4, with TRBD2 matching over 7 bases. The CDR3 has 15 residues. The germline gives CDR1 SGHTA, CDR2 FQGNSA. The V gene end was trimmed by 6 bases and the J gene end by 6 bases; junction bases not matched to a gene: 11. CDR3 coding DNA: TGTGCCAGCAGTAGCCAAGGACTAGGGCGAAACATTCAGTACTTC. Amino acids: CASSSQGLGRNIQYF.

This clonotype was counted a few times. The V call is TRBV15, the J call TRBJ1-4; no reliable D call. The CDR3 is 16 amino acids. Germline loops: CDR1 LNHNV, CDR2 YYDKDF (reference sequence). With 0 bases removed from V and 1 base from J, the gap between germline ends came to 9 bases. CDR3 in DNA: TGTGCCACCAGCAGAGATGTAATGGTAACTAATGAAAAACTGTTTTTT. Translation gives CATSRDVMVTNEKLFF.

This clonotype was detected only a few times. V is TRBV7-9 and J is TRBJ2-3; no clear D gene. Trimming took 3 bases from V and 3 from J, leaving 10 bases between them. Germline values: CDR1 SEHNR, CDR2 FQNEAQ (reference sequence). This CDR3 is built from 14 residues. The CDR3 protein is CASSLVTVTDTQYF. The CDR3 nucleotides read TGTGCCAGCAGCTTGGTGACGGTGACAGATACGCAGTATTTT.

There are a few counts of this clonotype. The chain has TRBV7-9 and TRBJ1-2; D unclear. This CDR3 has 13 residues. Germline CDR1 and CDR2: SEHNR and FQNEAQ (reference sequence). Trimming cost V 6 bases and J 2 bases, with 10 bases left between them. Here the CDR3 DNA reads TGTGCCAGCAGGCAAGGCGGGAACTATGGCTACACCTTC. This translates into CASRQGGNYGYTF.

This rearrangement joins TRBV4-3 to TRBJ1-1; unclear D gene. V was trimmed by 2 bases and J by 6 bases, leaving 13 bases between them. CDR1 LGHNA and CDR2 YSLEER come from the germline V gene. CDR3 length equals 14 residues. The DNA of the CDR3 is TGCGCCAGCAGCCAAATCGCCGGCGGCCCTGAAGCTTTCTTT. The encoded protein is CASSQIAGGPEAFF.

The sample holds many counts of this clonotype. Its ends do not fully match the called genes, so a read error is possible. The gene calls are TRBV29-1 and TRBJ2-3; 9 bases match TRBD1. CDR1 is SQVTM and CDR2 is ANQGSEA in the germline V gene. There are 12 residues in the CDR3. CDR3 loop: CSVEDRGKRQYF. In nucleotides, the CDR3 is TGCAGCGTAGAAGACAGGGGGAAAAGGCAGTATTTT.

This clonotype was recorded a few times. The rearrangement joins TRBV20-1 to TRBJ1-2, with unresolved D. This CDR3 spans 12 amino acids. CDR1 is DFQATT and CDR2 is SNEGSKA in the germline V gene (reference sequence). V was pared by 3 bases and J by 2 bases, with 7 bases between. The CDR3 is CSASLGNYGYTF. The CDR3 DNA sequence: TGCAGTGCTAGTTTGGGGAACTATGGCTACACCTTC.

This clonotype was found a few times. V gene TRBV6-2 or TRBV6-3 combines with J gene TRBJ2-1; D perhaps matches TRBD1 (7 bases). Germline loops: CDR1 MNHEY, CDR2 SVGEGT. The V gene lost 2 bases and the J gene lost 8 bases, with 13 bases spanning the gap. CDR3 length: 14 amino acids. In DNA, the CDR3 is TGTGCCAGCAGTTACCAGGGGGGCATGGATGAGCAGTTCTTC. Encoded protein: CASSYQGGMDEQFF.

The chain carries TRBV12-3 or TRBV12-4 and TRBJ1-1, with a possible D match to TRBD1 (6 bases). The CDR3 is 14 amino acids. V lost 1 base and J 7 bases, leaving 13 bases between the germline ends. The chain's CDR3 is CASSLERGYSEAFF. For the CDR3, the DNA is TGTGCCAGCAGTTTAGAAAGGGGGTACAGTGAAGCTTTCTTT.

This clonotype was observed a few times. The chain couples TRBV4-3 to TRBJ1-2; TRBD1 matches 10 bases. Looked up from germline, CDR1 is LGHNA and CDR2 is YSLEER. CDR3 size: 14 residues. Unmatched junction bases numbered 6, after V lost 4 bases and J lost 7 bases. The CDR3 region is CASSLTGTGVGYTF. Written as DNA, the CDR3 is TGCGCCAGCAGCCTAACCGGGACAGGGGTTGGCTACACCTTC.

At least ten counts were recorded for this clonotype. The chain recombines TRBV5-1 with TRBJ2-7; D not certain. The CDR3 is made up of 14 amino acids. CDR1 SGHRS and CDR2 YFSETQ come from the germline V gene. V lost 0 bases, J lost 4 bases, and 11 bases lay in between. DNA of the CDR3: TGCGCCAGCAGCTTGGCCGTGGGGATTTACGAGCAGTACTTC. Translated, it gives CASSLAVGIYEQYF. The whole variable domain, remainder taken from reference TRBV5-1 and TRBJ2-7, is KAGVTQTPRYLIKTRGQQVTLSCSPISGHRSVSWYQQTPGQGLQFLFEYFSETQRNKGNFPGRFSGRQFSNSRSEMNVSTLELGDSALYLCASSLAVGIYEQYFGPGTRLTVT.

The chain carries TRBV20-1 and TRBJ1-5; D may be TRBD1 (6 bases). Germline V gene sequence: CDR1 DFQATT, CDR2 SNEGSKA (reference sequence). Trimming removed 3 bases at V and 0 bases at J, with 9 bases between. The CDR3 has 14 amino acids. The DNA for the CDR3 is TGCAGTGCTAGGTCAGGGGATAGCAATCAGCCCCAGCATTTT. As protein: CSARSGDSNQPQHF.

J is TRBJ2-5 and V is TRBV10-3; 7 nucleotides match TRBD1. Germline trimming cut 3 bases from V and 2 bases from J; bases unmatched to any gene: 6. Germline CDR1 is ENHRY and CDR2 is SYGVKD. The CDR3 has 15 residues. The CDR3 is CAISDSGDRQETQYF. The CDR3 DNA sequence: TGTGCCATCAGTGATAGTGGGGACAGACAAGAGACCCAGTACTTC.

The table lists this clonotype with a few counts. CDR3 nucleotides: TGCGCCAGCAGCTTGGGACAGGGGCCAGGGGATGAGCAGTTCTTC. This codes for CASSLGQGPGDEQFF. The genes are TRBV5-1 and TRBJ2-1; 8 nucleotides match TRBD1. This CDR3 is built from 15 residues. The V gene's germline CDR1 is SGHRS and CDR2 YFSETQ. J was trimmed by 8 bases and V by 0 bases; bases with no gene match: 7.